Listed here are 24 T cell receptor beta chains from one sample, sequenced in a study of T cell responses to AZD1222 COVID-19 vaccine. Sequencing used immunoSEQ multiplex PCR; TCRdb keeps in-frame clones, though not all of them. The table has around 160,000 clones, 82% seen once. Specimen: peripheral blood, collected on day 0 of MenACWY control vaccination. These receptors were taken from an adult in good health.

This clone came up a few times. J is TRBJ2-3 and V is TRBV7-9; possibly TRBD1 for D (7 bases). The V and J ends lost 4 bases and 1 base respectively, with 18 bases between them. Germline loops: CDR1 SEHNR, CDR2 FQNEAQ (reference sequence). This CDR3 is 17 amino acids long. The CDR3 loop is CASSSGTAGGGTDTQYF. In DNA, the CDR3 is TGTGCCAGCAGCTCCGGGACAGCCGGCGGGGGCACAGATACGCAGTATTTT.

DNA of the CDR3: TGCGCCAGCAAAGTGGGGACGAGAGAAAAACTGTTTTTT. Its protein is CASKVGTREKLFF. This sequence joins TRBV5-1 and TRBJ1-4; possibly TRBD1 for D (5 bases). V dropped 6 bases and J dropped 8 bases, with 14 bases sitting between them. Looked up from germline, CDR1 is SGHRS and CDR2 is YFSETQ. This CDR3 spans 13 amino acids. Variable domain in full (rest from reference TRBV5-1 and TRBJ1-4): KAGVTQTPRYLIKTRGQQVTLSCSPISGHRSVSWYQQTPGQGLQFLFEYFSETQRNKGNFPGRFSGRQFSNSRSEMNVSTLELGDSALYLCASKVGTREKLFFGSGTQLSVL.

This clone was observed a handful of times. CDR3 in DNA: TGCAGCGTTTGGGGTATGAGTTCCGAGCAGTACTTC. The encoded protein is CSVWGMSSEQYF. The chain recombines TRBV29-1 with TRBJ2-7; no definite D call. Germline CDR1 is SQVTM and CDR2 is ANQGSEA. The CDR3 is 12 amino acids. The V end lost 5 bases, the J end lost 6 bases, and 14 bases lay between the germline ends.

The chain couples TRBV14 to TRBJ2-7; no clear D gene. The germline V and J ends were trimmed by 1 base and 0 bases, with 7 bases remaining between them. CDR3 length equals 14 residues. Germline V gives CDR1 SGHDN, CDR2 FVKESK. The chain's CDR3 is CASSQGFSSYEQYV. As DNA, the CDR3 is TGTGCCAGCAGCCAAGGTTTCAGCTCCTACGAGCAGTACGTC.

The J gene is TRBJ2-5, the V gene TRBV29-1, with TRBD1 matching over 9 bases. The V gene end was trimmed by 7 bases and the J gene end by 4 bases; junction bases not matched to a gene: 7. Germline CDR1 is SQVTM and CDR2 is ANQGSEA. The CDR3 covers 13 residues. This chain's CDR3 is CSARQGGGETQYF. CDR3 nucleotide sequence: TGCAGCGCCAGACAGGGGGGAGGAGAGACCCAGTACTTC.

This clone showed up just once. The chain links TRBV30 to TRBJ2-2; D is undetermined. CDR3 length: 13 residues. Germline loops: CDR1 GTSNPN, CDR2 SVGIG (reference sequence). V lost 2 bases and J lost 5, with 9 bases in between. CDR3 loop: CAWSLTVTGELFF. The CDR3 nucleotides are TGTGCCTGGAGTCTTACAGTAACCGGGGAGCTGTTTTTT.

The rearrangement links TRBV9 to TRBJ1-2, with TRBD1 matching over 8 bases. CDR1 is SGDLS, CDR2 YYNGEE, per germline. Trimming removed 4 bases from V and 5 bases from J; junction bases left unmatched: 4. This CDR3 has 13 residues. CDR3 nucleotide sequence: TGTGCCAGCAGCTCACAGGGGGGTTATGGCTACACCTTC. It is translated as CASSSQGGYGYTF.

This sequence joins TRBV5-6 and TRBJ2-2, with unresolved D. V was pared by 2 bases and J by 0 bases, with 11 bases between. The CDR3 consists of 16 residues. The germline CDR1 and CDR2 sequences are SGHDT and YYEEEE. The CDR3 region has the DNA TGTGCCAGCAGCTTTGTAGGCGGAACGAACACCGGGGAGCTGTTTTTT. It specifies CASSFVGGTNTGELFF.

The rearrangement links TRBV19 to TRBJ2-7, with D maybe TRBD1 (7 bases). V was clipped by 6 bases and J by 2 bases, with 11 bases between them. Germline V gene lookup returns CDR1 LNHDA and CDR2 SQIVND (reference sequence). This CDR3 spans 13 amino acids. The CDR3, as DNA: TGTGCCAGTAGCGGCGGGACAGCCTACGAGCAGTACTTC. Translated: CASSGGTAYEQYF.

This chain connects TRBV5-4 to TRBJ2-7, with D hard to call. The CDR3 is 15 residues long. V was clipped by 2 bases and J by 6 bases, with 18 bases between them. The germline CDR1 and CDR2 sequences are SGHNT and YYREEE (reference sequence). For the CDR3, the DNA is TGTGCCAGCAGCTTATCCCGGACCGACTTCTCCGAGCAGTACTTC. Residues: CASSLSRTDFSEQYF.

The gene calls are TRBV4-1 and TRBJ1-2, with D uncertain. Germline V gives CDR1 MGHRA, CDR2 YSYEKL. This CDR3 is built from 15 residues. Trimming stripped 3 bases from V and 0 bases from J, with 11 bases between. The DNA for the CDR3 is TGCGCCAGCAGCCAGGAAGGCCCAGCTAACTATGGCTACACCTTC. Translated: CASSQEGPANYGYTF.

V gene TRBV10-1 combines with J gene TRBJ2-1; no reliable D call. Germline CDR1 reads WNHNN; CDR2 reads SYGVQD (reference sequence). CDR3 length: 16 amino acids. V lost 0 bases, J lost 4 bases, and 13 bases lay in between. Here the CDR3 reads CASSESISTEYNEQFF. CDR3 sequence (DNA): TGCGCCAGCAGTGAGTCGATAAGTACAGAATACAATGAGCAGTTCTTC.

The chain links TRBV6-5 to TRBJ1-6; 8 nucleotides match TRBD1. Germline values: CDR1 MNHEY, CDR2 SVGAGI. V was pared by 5 bases and J by 8 bases, with 8 bases of the junction left unmatched. This CDR3 has 15 amino acids. For the CDR3, the DNA is TGTGCCAGCAGTCCTGGACAGGGACGGTATTCACCCCTCCACTTT. It yields the protein CASSPGQGRYSPLHF.

CDR3 amino acids: CASSFVTGTGGYGYTF. The DNA of the CDR3 is TGTGCCAGCAGTTTTGTAACCGGGACAGGGGGCTATGGCTACACCTTC. The V call is TRBV28, the J call TRBJ1-2; 11 positions agree with TRBD1. The CDR3 has 16 residues. With 3 bases clipped from V and 4 bases from J, the junction kept 7 bases outside the gene matches. Germline assignment: CDR1 MDHEN and CDR2 SYDVKM.

The rearrangement joins TRBV5-5 to TRBJ1-1, with D unclear. This CDR3 comprises 13 residues. Germline V gives CDR1 SGHKS, CDR2 YYEKEE (reference sequence). Trimming removed 1 base from V and 1 base from J, with 5 bases in between. CDR3 sequence reads: CASSLIRNTEAFF. In nucleotides, the CDR3 is TGTGCCAGCAGCTTGATCAGGAACACTGAAGCTTTCTTT.

The J gene is TRBJ2-3, the V gene TRBV24-1, with TRBD1 as a possible D gene (5 bases). With 3 bases removed from V and 2 bases from J, the gap between germline ends came to 14 bases. The CDR3 is made up of 16 amino acids. The germline V gene has CDR1 KGHDR and CDR2 SFDVKD. CDR3 DNA sequence: TGTGCCACCAGTGATCCTAGGGGCCCCCTCACAGATACGCAGTATTTT. It codes for CATSDPRGPLTDTQYF.

The CDR3 DNA is TGTGCCAGCAGCCCGGACAGGGCCTACGAGCAGTACTTC. This sequence encodes CASSPDRAYEQYF. The gene calls are TRBV11-2 and TRBJ2-7; 8 bases are a match to TRBD1. CDR3 size: 13 residues. From germline, CDR1 is SGHAT and CDR2 FQNNGV. V lost 5 bases to trimming and J lost 2 bases; unmatched junction nucleotides: 2.

The chain combines TRBV3-1 (or the pseudogene TRBV3-2) with TRBJ1-6; D gene unclear. V shed 3 bases and J shed 6 bases, with 3 bases lying between them. CDR3 length: 12 amino acids. Germline CDR1 and CDR2: LGHDT and YNNKEL (reference sequence). CDR3: CASSQANSPLHF. CDR3 bases: TGTGCCAGCAGCCAGGCTAATTCACCCCTCCACTTT.

The chain links TRBV28 to TRBJ2-1; 7 bases line up with TRBD1. The CDR3 is made up of 15 amino acids. Germline V CDR1 and CDR2: MDHEN, SYDVKM. The V segment lost 7 bases and the J segment 0 bases; nucleotides outside the gene matches: 6. The CDR3 loop reads CASTSQGSSYNEQFF. As DNA, the CDR3 is TGTGCCAGCACCTCACAGGGGAGCTCCTACAATGAGCAGTTCTTC.

This chain links TRBV3-1 (or the pseudogene TRBV3-2) with TRBJ1-1; D ambiguous. Trimming removed 4 bases from V and 5 bases from J, with 8 bases in between. The CDR3 is 12 residues long. Germline V gives CDR1 LGHDT, CDR2 YNNKEL (reference sequence). CDR3 residues: CASSRPGTEAFF. In nucleotides, the CDR3 is TGTGCCAGCAGCCGCCCTGGGACTGAAGCTTTCTTT.

The chain has TRBV7-9 and TRBJ2-5; D not resolved. From germline, CDR1 is SEHNR and CDR2 FQNEAQ (reference sequence). CDR3 size: 15 residues. The V gene lost 5 bases and the J gene lost 2 bases, with 15 bases spanning the gap. The CDR3 DNA is TGTGCCAGCAGCGCCCGACTGGAAAGTCAAGAGACCCAGTACTTC. It specifies CASSARLESQETQYF.

This chain joins TRBV30 and TRBJ1-1; D might be TRBD1 (6 bases). This CDR3 is 15 amino acids long. Germline V CDR1 and CDR2: GTSNPN, SVGIG (reference sequence). V was clipped by 2 bases and J by 3 bases, with 16 bases between them. The CDR3 nucleotides read TGTGCCTGGAGTTCCAGGGACGGACAGTACACTGAAGCTTTCTTT. Its protein product is CAWSSRDGQYTEAFF. The variable domain in full, completed from reference TRBV30 and TRBJ1-1, reads SQTIHQWPATLVQPVGSPLSLECTVEGTSNPNLYWYRQAAGRGLQLLFYSVGIGQISSEVPQNLSASRPQDRQFILSSKKLLLSDSGFYLCAWSSRDGQYTEAFFGQGTRLTVV.

This clone was picked up many times. The gene calls are TRBV2 and TRBJ1-2; D gene uncertain. Looked up from germline, CDR1 is SNHLY and CDR2 is FYNNEI. Deletions cut 10 bases from V and 2 bases from J, with 11 bases between. The CDR3 spans 12 residues. Written as DNA, the CDR3 is TGTGCCACCCGATTTAGGAACTATGGCTACACCTTC. It specifies CATRFRNYGYTF.

The sample holds one count of this clone. The chain recombines TRBV3-1 (or the pseudogene TRBV3-2) with TRBJ2-1; 10 nucleotides align to TRBD2. The V gene's germline CDR1 is LGHDT and CDR2 YNNKEL (reference sequence). The CDR3 has 15 residues. Losses at the gene ends were 1 base for V and 8 bases for J; bases not matched to a gene: 5. CDR3 protein: CASSQGPSGGHEQFF. The CDR3 DNA reads as TGTGCCAGCAGCCAAGGCCCTAGCGGGGGTCATGAGCAGTTCTTC.